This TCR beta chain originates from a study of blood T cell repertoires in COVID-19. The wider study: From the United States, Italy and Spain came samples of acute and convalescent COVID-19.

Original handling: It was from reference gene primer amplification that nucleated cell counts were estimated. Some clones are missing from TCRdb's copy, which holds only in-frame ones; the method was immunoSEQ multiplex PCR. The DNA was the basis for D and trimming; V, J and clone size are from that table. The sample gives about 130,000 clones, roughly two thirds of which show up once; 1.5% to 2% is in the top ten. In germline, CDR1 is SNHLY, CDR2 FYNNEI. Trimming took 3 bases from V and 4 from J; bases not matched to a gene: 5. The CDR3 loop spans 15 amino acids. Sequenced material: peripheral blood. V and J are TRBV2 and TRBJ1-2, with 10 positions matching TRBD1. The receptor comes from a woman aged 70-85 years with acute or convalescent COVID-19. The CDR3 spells CASSEGQGFSYGYTF. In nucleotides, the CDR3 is TGTGCCAGCAGTGAGGGACAGGGGTTTAGCTATGGCTACACCTTC.